This TCR beta chain was found in a study of CD8+CD57+ T cells in acquired aplastic anemia. Background on the study: Sorted CD4+ and CD8+ cells gave an average of 3.2 ug of DNA. Points from the study as a whole: Found in both controls and patients were twenty-nine CD8+ CDR3 sequences.

This clonotype was seen at least ten times. Its antigen is not known. Template material for TCR beta VDJ and CDR3 profiling consisted of genomic DNA. TCRdb passed the reads through MiXCR, listing each CDR3 protein once. The table shows roughly 200,000 distinct CDR3 sequences, with over 55% occurring only once. The CDR3 has 16 amino acids. Unmatched junction bases numbered 4, after V lost 5 bases and J lost 0 bases. CDR1 is SGHVS, CDR2 FNYEAQ, per germline. The chain couples TRBV7-6 to TRBJ1-4; TRBD1 aligns across 9 bases. The clonotype originates from a human donor in good health. Sequencing was carried out using sorted CD4+, CD8+, or CD8+CD57+ T cells (not recorded which) from PBMCs. The CDR3 nucleotides read TGTGCCAGCAGCATGGGACAGGGTGCAACTAATGAAAAACTGTTTTTT. Translated, it gives CASSMGQGATNEKLFF.